One sample yielded the 26 T cell receptor beta chains listed below, sequenced in a study of T cell changes during pregnancy in multiple sclerosis. TCRdb keeps only in-frame clones here, not all; method: immunoSEQ multiplex PCR. The sample shows 25,000 to 35,000 clones, roughly 87% of them seen only once. The material was CD8+ T cells from peripheral blood mononuclear cells, obtained in the second trimester of pregnancy. These receptors came from a female donor with multiple sclerosis, enrolled in a pregnancy study.

The V and J genes are TRBV4-3 and TRBJ2-1, with TRBD2 as a possible D gene (6 bases). This CDR3 region has 13 residues. Per germline, CDR1 LGHNA and CDR2 YSLEER. V lost 3 bases, J lost 9 bases, and 12 bases lay in between. The DNA of the CDR3 is TGCGCCAGCAGCCAGGGACTCCCCAGTGAGCAGTTCTTC. Its translation: CASSQGLPSEQFF.

J is TRBJ2-5 and V is TRBV5-4, with D possibly matching TRBD2 (6 bases). V shed 7 bases and J shed 7 bases, with 14 bases lying between them. Germline V gene sequence: CDR1 SGHNT, CDR2 YYREEE (reference sequence). The CDR3 runs 12 residues. The CDR3 reads CASRDLAGTQYF. The CDR3 coding sequence is TGTGCCAGCCGGGACTTAGCAGGGACCCAGTACTTC.

V and J are TRBV28 and TRBJ2-3; D is ambiguous. CDR1 MDHEN and CDR2 SYDVKM come from the germline V gene. The V gene lost 6 bases and the J gene lost 0 bases, with 7 bases spanning the gap. The length of the CDR3 is 13 residues. CDR3 region: CASRPTSTDTQYF. In DNA form, the CDR3 reads TGTGCCAGCAGACCAACTAGCACAGATACGCAGTATTTT. Supplemented by reference TRBV28 and TRBJ2-3, the full variable domain reads DVKVTQSSRYLVKRTGEKVFLECVQDMDHENMFWYRQDPGLGLRLIYFSYDVKMKEKGDIPEGYSVSREKKERFSLILESASTNQTSMYLCASRPTSTDTQYFGPGTRLTVL.

V and J are TRBV29-1 and TRBJ2-7; D may be TRBD2 (8 bases). This CDR3 contains 13 residues. V was clipped by 6 bases and J by 3 bases, with 15 bases between them. Germline V gene lookup returns CDR1 SQVTM and CDR2 ANQGSEA. As DNA, the CDR3 is TGCAGCGTCGGGGGGGGACAGTTCTACGAGCAGTACTTC. Protein: CSVGGGQFYEQYF.

V gene TRBV2 combines with J gene TRBJ2-3; TRBD2 matches 9 bases. The V gene's germline CDR1 is SNHLY and CDR2 FYNNEI. This CDR3 contains 19 residues. V lost 4 bases, J lost 4 bases, and 18 bases stayed unmatched. The CDR3 DNA reads TGTGCCAGCAGTGGGGTAGCGGGAGACGTCCCCCGGAGCCCAGATACGCAGTATTTT. Amino acids: CASSGVAGDVPRSPDTQYF.

The CDR3 is CASSLSGGVITDTQYF. CDR3 coding DNA: TGCGCCAGCAGCCTGAGCGGGGGGGTTATCACAGATACGCAGTATTTT. The J gene is TRBJ2-3, the V gene TRBV4-1, with 10 bases aligning to TRBD2. CDR1 is MGHRA and CDR2 is YSYEKL in the germline V gene. V gave up 4 bases and J gave up 2 bases; unmatched junction bases: 6. This CDR3 is 16 amino acids long.

This rearrangement joins TRBV5-1 to TRBJ2-7; D remains unclear. CDR1 and CDR2 (germline): SGHRS, YFSETQ. The CDR3 length is 13 residues. Trimming left V 1 base short and J 2 bases short, with 7 bases between. CDR3 bases: TGCGCCAGCAGCTTGACGGTTACCTACGAGCAGTACTTC. It is translated as CASSLTVTYEQYF.

This chain connects TRBV15 to TRBJ1-1; possible D gene TRBD1, 5 bases. The V end was cut by 3 bases, the J end by 5 bases, with 7 bases between. The length of the CDR3 is 12 residues. Germline CDR1 reads LNHNV; CDR2 reads YYDKDF (reference sequence). CDR3 protein: CATSRGGTEAFF. CDR3 bases: TGTGCCACCAGCAGGGGGGGGACTGAAGCTTTCTTT.

The chain is built from TRBV7-9 and TRBJ2-1; 11 bases map to TRBD2. The CDR3 contains 17 residues. Trimming removed 4 bases from V and 4 bases from J; junction bases left unmatched: 9. Germline lookup yields CDR1 SEHNR and CDR2 FQNEAQ (reference sequence). The CDR3 here is CASSWDATSGDYNEQFF. CDR3 nucleotides: TGTGCCAGCAGCTGGGATGCGACTAGCGGGGATTACAATGAGCAGTTCTTC.

J is TRBJ1-2 and V is TRBV13, with D unresolved. Trimming pared 1 base from V and 0 bases from J, leaving 9 bases between. CDR1 is PRHDT and CDR2 is FYEKMQ in the germline V gene (reference sequence). The length of the CDR3 is 15 residues. The CDR3 region is CASSLVGDPNYGYTF. CDR3 nucleotides: TGTGCCAGCAGCTTAGTTGGAGATCCTAACTATGGCTACACCTTC.

This clone showed up just a few times. The gene calls are TRBV4-3 and TRBJ1-1; D remains unclear. Trimming pared 2 bases from V and 1 base from J, leaving 5 bases between. Germline V CDR1 and CDR2: LGHNA, YSLEER. This CDR3 contains 13 residues. DNA of the CDR3: TGCGCCAGCAGCCAATCCCGGAACACTGAAGCTTTCTTT. Protein sequence: CASSQSRNTEAFF.

This clone was seen a single time. The rearrangement uses TRBV27 and TRBJ1-1; 10 positions agree with TRBD1. The CDR3 totals 15 residues. Germline V lookup: CDR1 MNHEY, CDR2 SMNVEV (reference sequence). V lost 5 bases and J lost 3; bases outside the gene matches: 6. The chain's CDR3 is CASSNRQGADTEAFF. The CDR3 coding sequence is TGTGCCAGCAGTAACCGACAGGGGGCCGACACTGAAGCTTTCTTT.

A word on this clone: Additional DNA sequences in this sample encode the identical CDR3. This rearrangement joins TRBV2 to TRBJ2-3; 7 bases are shared with TRBD1. This CDR3 contains 15 residues. V dropped 3 bases and J dropped 1; count of bases not matched to a gene: 4. Germline V CDR1 and CDR2: SNHLY, FYNNEI. CDR3 sequence reads: CASSETGTGTDTQYF. DNA for the CDR3: TGTGCCAGCAGTGAGACAGGGACGGGCACAGATACGCAGTATTTT.

J is TRBJ1-6 and V is TRBV27; no definite D call. The V end lost 5 bases, the J end lost 10 bases, and 15 bases lay between the germline ends. Looked up from germline, CDR1 is MNHEY and CDR2 is SMNVEV (reference sequence). The CDR3 spans 14 residues. The CDR3 coding sequence is TGTGCCAGCAGTGAGACATTAACGCCGTCACCCCTCCACTTT. Residues: CASSETLTPSPLHF.

The chain employs TRBV5-1 and TRBJ1-3; D is undetermined. The CDR3 totals 15 residues. CDR1 and CDR2 (germline): SGHRS, YFSETQ. V lost 0 bases to trimming and J lost 3 bases, with 10 bases between them. The CDR3 nucleotides are TGCGCCAGCAGCTTGGAGTCACAGCTTGGAAACACCATATATTTT. This translates into CASSLESQLGNTIYF.

This sequence joins TRBV2 and TRBJ2-5; 9 nucleotides agree with TRBD1. This CDR3 contains 14 residues. V dropped 5 bases and J dropped 5; count of bases not matched to a gene: 6. Germline V gives CDR1 SNHLY, CDR2 FYNNEI. The CDR3 region has the DNA TGTGCCAGCAGTCCGGACAGGGGCTGGGAGACCCAGTACTTC. Its translation: CASSPDRGWETQYF.

This chain connects TRBV14 to TRBJ2-1, with 12 nucleotides matching TRBD2. The junction had 19 bases not matched to a gene; V was cut back by 5 bases and J by 14 bases. CDR3 length equals 17 residues. Per germline, CDR1 SGHDN and CDR2 FVKESK. CDR3 region: CASSYGLGLAGIIPEFF. The DNA for the CDR3 is TGTGCCAGCAGCTATGGATTAGGACTAGCGGGAATAATCCCGGAGTTCTTC.

V gene TRBV4-3 combines with J gene TRBJ2-3, with 8 bases identical to TRBD2. The J segment lost 4 bases and the V segment lost 0 bases, leaving 3 bases of the junction unmatched. The CDR3 contains 15 residues. Germline V gene data show CDR1 as LGHNA and CDR2 as YSLEER. In DNA, the CDR3 is TGCGCCAGCAGCCAAGAATCGGGAGGGGCAGATACGCAGTATTTT. This sequence encodes CASSQESGGADTQYF.

This clone was observed a few times. The rearrangement uses TRBV2 and TRBJ1-4; TRBD1 agrees at 8 bases. Per germline, CDR1 SNHLY and CDR2 FYNNEI. The CDR3 length is 16 residues. The trim removed 5 bases at V and 4 bases at J, leaving 9 bases unmatched. This CDR3 reads CASSLLWTGNNEKLFF. The CDR3 nucleotides are TGTGCCAGCAGTCTACTTTGGACAGGGAATAATGAAAAACTGTTTTTT.

This clone was seen only once. The rearrangement joins TRBV11-2 to TRBJ1-5, with D maybe TRBD1 (6 bases). This CDR3 has 15 residues. The V end lost 1 base, the J end lost 5 bases, and 12 bases lay between the germline ends. CDR1 is SGHAT, CDR2 FQNNGV, per germline. CDR3: CASSLVAGDDQPQHF. The DNA of the CDR3 is TGTGCCAGCAGCTTAGTGGCAGGGGATGATCAGCCCCAGCATTTT.

The chain carries TRBV10-3 and TRBJ2-5; 7 positions match TRBD1. The V gene end was trimmed by 3 bases and the J gene end by 1 base; junction bases not matched to a gene: 5. The V gene's germline CDR1 is ENHRY and CDR2 SYGVKD. The length of the CDR3 is 15 residues. In DNA, the CDR3 is TGTGCCATCAGTGACTTTCGGGACAGCCAAGAGACCCAGTACTTC. Encoded protein: CAISDFRDSQETQYF.

Note on this clone: Additional DNA sequences in this sample encode the identical CDR3. The chain links TRBV30 to TRBJ1-1, with D possibly TRBD1 on 5 matching bases. V lost 0 bases and J 5 bases, leaving 10 bases between the germline ends. CDR3 length: 13 residues. Germline-derived CDR1 and CDR2 are GTSNPN and SVGIG (reference sequence). This CDR3 reads CAWSVSGGTEAFF. As DNA, the CDR3 is TGTGCCTGGAGTGTATCTGGGGGGACTGAAGCTTTCTTT.

The rearrangement links TRBV27 to TRBJ1-1; D is possibly TRBD1 (6 bases). V was pared by 4 bases and J by 3 bases, with 15 bases between. The germline gives CDR1 MNHEY, CDR2 SMNVEV (reference sequence). There are 15 residues in the CDR3. This CDR3 is CASSYETGRDTEAFF. The CDR3 DNA reads as TGTGCCAGCAGTTACGAAACAGGGAGGGACACTGAAGCTTTCTTT.

The chain joins TRBV29-1 to TRBJ1-1; D is undetermined. This CDR3 has 13 residues. V dropped 0 bases and J dropped 1 base, with 6 bases sitting between them. CDR1 is SQVTM and CDR2 is ANQGSEA in the germline V gene. The CDR3 DNA follows: TGCAGCGTTGAAGATTACAGGAACACTGAAGCTTTCTTT. It yields the protein CSVEDYRNTEAFF.

This clone was recorded only once. The chain links TRBV5-6 to TRBJ1-5, with TRBD1 matching over 7 bases. Germline V gene lookup returns CDR1 SGHDT and CDR2 YYEEEE. This CDR3 has 14 amino acids. Unmatched junction bases numbered 8, after V lost 4 bases and J lost 7 bases. CDR3 nucleotides: TGTGCCAGCAGCCCAAGACAGGGCAGCCAGCCCCAGCATTTT. Protein: CASSPRQGSQPQHF.

The chain is built from TRBV5-8 and TRBJ1-3; TRBD1 matches at 8 bases. The CDR3 has 16 amino acids. Germline-derived CDR1 and CDR2 are SGHTS and YDEGEE. With V trimmed by 4 bases and J by 0 bases, 6 bases remained unmatched. The CDR3: CASSLTGEISGNTIYF. CDR3 sequence (DNA): TGTGCCAGCAGCCTGACAGGGGAGATCTCTGGAAACACCATATATTTT.